The clone carrying this T cell receptor beta chain was observed a few times. Its antigen is unknown. The time point was: healthy volunteer bleed at 2 weeks. Unfractionated whole blood yielded the extracted total RNA. The data are from a study of human T cells and chemical hapten exposure. As for the study in general: TCR yields per sample varied, mainly owing to small pooled library volume differences. Study-wide results and limits: No alteration of TCRs above 1 in 1000 frequency was seen with DPC sensitization.

V dropped 1 base and J dropped 4; count of bases not matched to a gene: 4. The CDR3 covers 15 residues. Germline CDR1 reads DFQATT; CDR2 reads SNEGSKA (reference sequence). Single cDNA molecules in the library carried unique molecular identifiers attached during preparation. In the original workflow: Sample TCR totals centred on a median of around 95,000, ranging about 20,000 to 700,000. TCRdb passed the RACE reads through MiXCR, listing each CDR3 protein once. The V and J calls were not made by the authors but by TCRdb's processing. The table records tens of thousands of distinct CDR3 sequences, approximately 9.7% of them present only once.

The clonotype was recovered from a female donor in good health. Some clones in this sample may be carry-over from other donors' samples. This chain uses TRBV20-1 with TRBJ2-5, with 12 bases matching TRBD2. Input material: whole blood. The CDR3 sequence: CSARALAGGPETQYF. The CDR3 bases are TGCAGTGCTAGAGCCCTAGCGGGAGGGCCAGAGACCCAGTACTTC.